The clone carrying this TCR beta chain was counted between two and nine times. Clones were sequenced by immunoSEQ multiplex PCR, and TCRdb holds only the in-frame ones, with some missing. The sample yields about 89,000 clones, roughly nine tenths seen once. CDR3 size: 16 residues. Germline loops: CDR1 SGHDT, CDR2 YYEEEE. V dropped 3 bases and J dropped 6 bases, with 19 bases sitting between them. These data are taken from a study of control samples from healthy donors and cancer patients. The receptor's source is a man younger than 45 in good health. The chain joins TRBV5-6 to TRBJ2-1, with D perhaps TRBD1 (6 bases). Sequences were obtained from blood. The CDR3 nucleotides read TGTGCCAGCAGCTCTACCGGGACACGGCTTGTCAATGAGCAGTTCTTC. Residues: CASSSTGTRLVNEQFF.